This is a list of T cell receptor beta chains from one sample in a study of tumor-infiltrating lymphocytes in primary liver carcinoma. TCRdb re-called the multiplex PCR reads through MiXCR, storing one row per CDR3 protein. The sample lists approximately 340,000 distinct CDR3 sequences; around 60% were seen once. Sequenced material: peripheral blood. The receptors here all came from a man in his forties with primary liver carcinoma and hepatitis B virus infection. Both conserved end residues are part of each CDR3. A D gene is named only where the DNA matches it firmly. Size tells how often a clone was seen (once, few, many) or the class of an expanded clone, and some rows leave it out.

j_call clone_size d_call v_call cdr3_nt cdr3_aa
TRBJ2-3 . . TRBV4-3 TGCGCCAGCAGCCAAGAGTGCACAGATACTCAGTATTTT CASSQECTDTQYF
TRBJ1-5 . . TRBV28 TGTGCGAGCAGTCCCCCAGGACTTAGCAATCAGCCTCAGCATTTT CASSPPGLSNQPQHF
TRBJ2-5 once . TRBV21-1 TGTGCCAGCAGCCCCCGAGACTCGTTACTCCAAGAGACCCAGTACTTC CASSPRDSLLQETQYF
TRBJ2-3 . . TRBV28 TGTGCCAGCAGCTTTAAACCCGATCAGCCCCAGTATTTT CASSFKPDQPQYF
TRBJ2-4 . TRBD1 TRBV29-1 TGCAGCATTCGACAGGGGATCGCCAAAAACATTCAGTACTTC CSIRQGIAKNIQYF
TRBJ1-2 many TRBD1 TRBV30 TGTGCCTGGAGTGCCGGGGACAGACCTAACTATGGCTACACCTTC CAWSAGDRPNYGYTF
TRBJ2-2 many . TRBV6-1 TGTGCCAGCAGTGACCCGCCGGGAAAGAACACCGGGGAGCTGTTTTTT CASSDPPGKNTGELFF
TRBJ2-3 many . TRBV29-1 TGCAGCGTTATCGACTCCGGTACGCAGTATTTT CSVIDSGTQYF
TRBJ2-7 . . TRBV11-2 TGTGCCAGCAGCTCAGAGGAGAACGAGCAGTACTTC CASSSEENEQYF
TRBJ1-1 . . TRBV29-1 TGCAGCGTTGAAGTATGGGGGGCGATGATGTCTGAAGCCTTCTTT CSVEVWGAMMSEAFF
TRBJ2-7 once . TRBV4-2 TGTGCCAGCAGCCAAAGGCAGGAGACCAGCTACGAGCAGTACTTC CASSQRQETSYEQYF
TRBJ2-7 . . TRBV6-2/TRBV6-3 TGTGCCATCACCCCAAGGGGTAGCGGCTGCGAGCAGTACTTC CAITPRGSGCEQYF
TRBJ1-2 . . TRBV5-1 TGCGCCAGCAGCTTGATCCGCCAGAGTACTAACTATGGCTACACCTTC CASSLIRQSTNYGYTF
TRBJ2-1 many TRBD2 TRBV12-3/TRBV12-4 TGTGCCAGCAGTTCCCCCGGGACTAGCTTTTTGCAGTTCTTC CASSSPGTSFLQFF
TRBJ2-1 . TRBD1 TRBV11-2 TGTACCAGCAGCTCAACTCCCAAGGGACAGGGGTTTTGGAGCGGGAGAATAAATGAGCAGTTCTTC CTSSSTPKGQGFWSGRINEQFF
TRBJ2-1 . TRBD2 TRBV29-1 TGCGGCCTGGGACTAGTGTTTACGGGTGAGCAGTTCTTC CGLGLVFTGEQFF
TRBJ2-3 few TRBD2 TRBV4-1 TGCGCCAGCAGCCAAGATCCCAGCGGGAGTATGTCAGATACGCAGTATTTT CASSQDPSGSMSDTQYF
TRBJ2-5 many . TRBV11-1 TGTGCCAGCAGCTTGGGGGTCGGTAGAGAGACCCAGTACTTC CASSLGVGRETQYF
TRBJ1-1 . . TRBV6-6 TGTGCCAACAGTTTTATTGGAACTGAAGCTTCCTTT CANSFIGTEASF
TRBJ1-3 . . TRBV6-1 TGTGCCAGCAGTGTAGGCCCGCAAGGTGGAAACACCATATATTTT CASSVGPQGGNTIYF
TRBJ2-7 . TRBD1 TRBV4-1 TGCGTCAGCAGCCAACCGGGACAGGGGTTTTACGAGGAGTACTTC CVSSQPGQGFYEEYF
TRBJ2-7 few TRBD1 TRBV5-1 TGCGCCAGCCAGGCCTCGACCGGGACAGGTTCCTACGAGCAGTACTTC CASQASTGTGSYEQYF
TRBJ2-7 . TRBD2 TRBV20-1 TGCAGTGCTGAGCCAACTAGCGGCTCCTCCTACGAGCAGTACTTC CSAEPTSGSSYEQYF
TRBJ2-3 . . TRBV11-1 TGTGCCAGCAGCTCCAGGACTAACGGGAGCAATACGCAGTATTTT CASSSRTNGSNTQYF
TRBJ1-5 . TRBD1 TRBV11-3 TGTGCAGGCAGCTTAGAGGACAGGGGAGGTCAGTCCCAGCATTTT CAGSLEDRGGQSQHF
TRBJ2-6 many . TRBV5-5 TGTGCCAGCAGCATGTGGTCTGGGGCCAACGTCCTGACTTTC CASSMWSGANVLTF
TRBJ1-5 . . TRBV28 TGTGCCAGCAGTTCACAAACGGGGGGTACCTATCAGCCCCAGCATTTT CASSSQTGGTYQPQHF
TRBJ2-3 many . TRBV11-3 TGTGCCAGCAGCGCAGCCCATGCAGATACGCAGTATTTT CASSAAHADTQYF
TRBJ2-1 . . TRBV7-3 TGTGCCAGTAGTGAATCTCGTGGCAGGGGCAATGAGCAGTTCTTC CASSESRGRGNEQFF
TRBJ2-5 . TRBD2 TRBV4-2 TGTGCCAGCAGCCAAGGACTAGCGTGTGGAGAGACCCAGTACTTC CASSQGLACGETQYF
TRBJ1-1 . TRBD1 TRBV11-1 TGTACCAGCAGCTTTGACAGGGAAAACACTGAAGCTTTCTTT CTSSFDRENTEAFF
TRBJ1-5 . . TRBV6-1 TGTGCCAGTAGTGCGAGCAGGCCTAACAAATATAGCAATCAGCCCCATCATTTT CASSASRPNKYSNQPHHF
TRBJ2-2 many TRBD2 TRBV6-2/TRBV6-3 TGTGCCAGCACTCCGCTGTCTCGGACTAGCGCCCCGACGGTAACCGGGGAGCTGTTTTTT CASTPLSRTSAPTVTGELFF
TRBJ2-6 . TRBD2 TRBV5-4 TGTGCCAGCACCAAGCGGGAGGAGAGCTCTGGGGCCAACGTCCTGACTTTC CASTKREESSGANVLTF
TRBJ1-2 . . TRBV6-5 TGTGCCAGCAACCCTAGGAAGGGGATAGGCTACGCCTTC CASNPRKGIGYAF
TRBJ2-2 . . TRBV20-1 TGCAGTGCTAGAGATCTCGTGGGAGCCAACACCGGGGAGCTGTTTTTT CSARDLVGANTGELFF
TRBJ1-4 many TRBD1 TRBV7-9 TGTGCCAGCAGCTACCGACAGGGGTCTAATGAAAAACTGTTTTTT CASSYRQGSNEKLFF
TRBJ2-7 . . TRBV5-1 TGCGCCAGCAGACATGCGATCTCCTACGAGCAGTACTTC CASRHAISYEQYF
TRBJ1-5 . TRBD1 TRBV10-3 TGTGCCATCAGTGAGAGGGGGCAGGACGGTCAGCCCCAGGATTTT CAISERGQDGQPQDF
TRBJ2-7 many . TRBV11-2 TGTGCCAGCAGTTCTAGGGTGGGGGGCCGATCCTACGAGCAGTACTTC CASSSRVGGRSYEQYF
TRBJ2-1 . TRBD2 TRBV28 TGTGCCAGCAGTCTACCTACTAGCGGGAGTGGTGAGCAGTTCTTC CASSLPTSGSGEQFF
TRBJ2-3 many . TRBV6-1 TGTGCCAGCAGAGGTCTAACAGGGTACCAAGATACGCAGTATTTT CASRGLTGYQDTQYF
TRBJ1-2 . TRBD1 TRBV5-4 TGTGCCAGCAGCTTGGGGGACAGCGGGAGCAACTATGGCTACACCTTC CASSLGDSGSNYGYTF
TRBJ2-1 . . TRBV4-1 TGCGCCAGCAGCCAAGTTTCGACAGGGAGGGGGGAGCAGTTCTTC CASSQVSTGRGEQFF
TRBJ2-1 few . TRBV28 TGTGCCAGCAGTAGGATCCATGAGCAGTTCTTC CASSRIHEQFF
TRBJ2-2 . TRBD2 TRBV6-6 TGTGCCAGCAGTTTACGGAGGACTAGCGGGAGGGATTACACCGGGGATCAGTTTTTT CASSLRRTSGRDYTGDQFF
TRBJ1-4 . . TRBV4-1 TGCGCCAGCAGCTCCAGTGGCCGCGTGGGTAATGAAAAACTGTTTTTT CASSSSGRVGNEKLFF
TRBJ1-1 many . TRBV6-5 TGTGCCACCAGGGGTCTTTTGAACACTGAAGCTTTCTTT CATRGLLNTEAFF
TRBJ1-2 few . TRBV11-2 TGTGCCAGCAGCTACTTGGGAGACTATGACTACACCTTC CASSYLGDYDYTF
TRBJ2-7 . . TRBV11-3 TGTGGCAGCAACTTAGGAGCTACCGACTCCTACGAGCAGTACTTC CGSNLGATDSYEQYF
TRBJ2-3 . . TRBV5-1 TGCGCCAGCAGCTACGGGCCCAGCGTCGAGGATACGCAGTATTTT CASSYGPSVEDTQYF
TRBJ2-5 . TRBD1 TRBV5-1 TGCGCCAGCAGCTTACCCTCAGGGGGCCAAGAGACCCAGTACTTC CASSLPSGGQETQYF
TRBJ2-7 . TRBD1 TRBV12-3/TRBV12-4 TGTGCCAGCAGCGATGGACAGGGCCCCTACGATCAGTACTTC CASSDGQGPYDQYF
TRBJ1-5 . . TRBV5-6 TGTGCCAGCAGCTTTGGGGGTGTGTATAGCAGTCAGCCCCAGCATTTT CASSFGGVYSSQPQHF